This TCR beta chain originates from a study of patients and donors after allogeneic stem cell transplantation. Trimming cost V 6 bases and J 2 bases; bases outside gene matches: 3. In germline, CDR1 is SGDLS, CDR2 YYNGEE. The CDR3 has 15 residues. TCRdb recomputed calls from the RT-PCR reads with MiXCR, one row per CDR3 protein. The sample contains 150,000 to 250,000 distinct CDR3 sequences, roughly two fifths of which appear only once. This clonotype was found a few times. The chain carries TRBV9 and TRBJ2-5, with 14 positions matching TRBD2. Specimen: blood, either unsorted or a sorted T cell fraction (not recorded which). This receptor was taken from a human donor who was either an allogeneic HSCT recipient or a stem cell or donor lymphocyte infusion donor (not recorded which). It is not recorded whose cells these are; they may come from a transplant donor. The CDR3 nucleotides read TGTGCCAGCACCGGACTAGCGGGAGGACAAGAGACCCAGTACTTC. This codes for CASTGLAGGQETQYF.